This TCR beta chain appears in the sequencing data of a study of early T cells in non-severe SARS-CoV-2 infection. Study-wide context: With bulk RNA from unsorted whole blood as input, sequencing yielded unpaired chains.

Germline V lookup: CDR1 MGHRA, CDR2 YSYEKL. CDR3 length equals 17 residues. Trimming took 0 bases from V and 2 from J, leaving 14 bases between them. There are a few counts of this clonotype. Individual cDNA molecules carried attached unique molecular identifiers. MiXCR, run by TCRdb on the 5' RACE reads, gives a single entry per CDR3 protein. The data contain about 70,000 distinct CDR3 sequences, around 4.2% of them singletons. The origin of this receptor is an adult who was a healthcare worker with PCR-confirmed SARS-CoV-2 infection or an uninfected control (not recorded which). The donor label of this sample is uncertain. This chain links TRBV4-1 with TRBJ1-5, with a tentative D call TRBD1 (6 bases). Sample: whole blood, taken at baseline. The CDR3 is CASSQDHGGQGNQPQHF. Written as DNA, the CDR3 is TGCGCCAGCAGCCAAGATCACGGGGGGCAAGGCAATCAGCCCCAGCATTTT.